This record looks at one TCR beta chain sequence and its context. Some clones are missing from TCRdb's copy, which holds only in-frame ones; the method was immunoSEQ multiplex PCR. This table holds 2 million to 2.5 million clones, roughly 95% found once. Naive CD8 cells lacked CD45RO and underwent positive selection for CCR7, leaving out terminally differentiated effector memory CD45RA+ cells. Germline loops: CDR1 MGHRA, CDR2 YSYEKL. The trim removed 1 base at V and 4 bases at J, leaving 15 bases unmatched. CDR3 length: 19 residues. This specimen belongs to a study of shared clonotypes between healthy human individuals.

The rearrangement uses TRBV4-1 and TRBJ2-7; 11 bases fit TRBD2. The sample taken for sequencing was naive CD8+ T cells sorted from blood. The receptor was derived from a man younger than 35 in good health. CDR3: CASSQVFEGGSGRGYEQYF. As DNA, the CDR3 is TGCGCCAGCAGCCAAGTATTTGAGGGTGGTAGCGGGAGGGGGTACGAGCAGTACTTC.